This T cell receptor beta chain originates from a study of blood T cells in healthy people across ages. Study-wide findings and caveats: More naive CD4+ cells and higher diversity marked long-lived donors relative to aged donors.

Each sample yielded at least 5.5 micrograms of PBMC total RNA. There are a few counts of this clonotype. The antigen is unknown. Next came a second PCR, run for about 7 to 12 cycles, which used a sample-barcoded 5' primer along with a J-beta primer mix. TCRdb reprocessed the 5' RACE reads via MiXCR and lists one record per CDR3 protein. The profile shows about 970,000 distinct CDR3 sequences, approximately 50% of them singletons. The sequenced sample was blood. The clonotype originates from an older woman in good health.

The chain's CDR3 is CASSLWGGGYTF. CDR3 bases: TGTGCCAGCAGTTTATGGGGTGGAGGCTACACCTTC. This rearrangement joins TRBV12-3 or TRBV12-4 to TRBJ1-2; D unresolved. This CDR3 contains 12 residues. Trimming removed 2 bases at V and 8 bases at J, with 9 bases between.